This TCR beta chain was sequenced in a study of T cells in Graves' hyperthyroidism and ophthalmopathy. Whole-study findings and limits: Ophthalmopathy, as predicted by the model, came a median around 7 months after the prediction. Among thyroid clonotypes expanded above 0.001, most also appeared in blood. Separation of ophthalmopathy from stable hyperthyroidism was achieved by a 13 V-J model.

Amplified regions were TCR beta CDR3 sequences from RNA transcripts. Researchers ran a first-round RT-PCR on the TCR CDR3 using the HTBI primer set. One entry per CDR3 protein, called by TCRdb with MiXCR from the multiplex PCR reads. The sample has some 760,000 distinct CDR3 sequences; around 15% are singletons. Patients aged 18 to 65 had newly diagnosed hyperthyroidism of under 2 months' duration. This clonotype was counted at least ten times. The antigen remains undetermined. The specimen sequenced was blood. The sequence came from a woman aged 18-29 years with Graves' hyperthyroidism.

The CDR3 DNA follows: TGTGCCAGCAGCTTAGGCCCCCCTAGCGGGAGGTACGAGCAGTACTTC. Encoded protein: CASSLGPPSGRYEQYF. This rearrangement joins TRBV7-2 to TRBJ2-7, with TRBD2 identical over 11 bases. This CDR3 is built from 16 residues. V lost 1 base, J lost 4 bases, and 6 bases stayed unmatched. Germline loops: CDR1 SGHTA, CDR2 FQGNSA.